This T cell receptor beta chain derives from a study of blood T cells in healthy people across ages. Whole-study results and caveats: Researchers judged that diversity estimates from one million T cells fell short of true values. Naive CD4+ cell counts and diversity both ran higher in long-lived than in aged donors. Older age went with lower TCR beta diversity per million T cells, in a roughly linear way.

For the second PCR, which ran for 7 to 11 cycles, a sample-barcoded 5' primer and a J-beta primer mix were used. MiXCR, run by TCRdb on the 5' RACE reads, gives a single entry per CDR3 protein. The table shows 650,000 to 900,000 distinct CDR3 sequences, with under 80% occurring only once. Comments on this clonotype: Its antigen is as yet unknown. The junction departs from the called germline gene at one end, perhaps through a read error.

Germline values: CDR1 LGHNA, CDR2 YNFKEQ. This CDR3 comprises 17 residues. The V call is TRBV4-2, the J call TRBJ2-6; possible D gene TRBD2, 5 bases. Sequenced: blood. This receptor was taken from a man aged 30 to 39 in good health. The CDR3 coding sequence is TGTGCCGGCAGCCAAGGATGGACGGAGGCTGGGGCCAACGTCCTGACTTTC. It codes for CAGSQGWTEAGANVLTF.